The present T cell receptor (beta chain) was sequenced within a study of blood T cells in healthy people across ages. The overall study: Template switching recovered approximately one barcoded beta molecule for every two T cells.

The CDR3 spans 12 residues. V lost 7 bases and J lost 8, with 14 bases in between. Together with a sample-barcoded 5' primer, a J-beta primer mix was included in a second PCR lasting about 7 to 11 cycles. The template-switch adaptor, which had 12 random nucleotides, put a tag on each cDNA molecule. TCRdb reprocessed the 5' RACE reads via MiXCR and lists one record per CDR3 protein. This sample has fewer than 750,000 distinct CDR3 sequences, with around 52% found just once. The chain uses TRBV12-3 or TRBV12-4 and TRBJ1-1, with D perhaps TRBD1 (5 bases). This TCR was recovered from a woman aged 80 or over in good health. Sequencing input: blood. This chain's CDR3 is CASIWTRGEAFF. CDR3 nucleotides: TGTGCCAGCATTTGGACAAGGGGAGAAGCTTTCTTT.